The clone carrying this T cell receptor (beta chain) has a handful of counts. Its antigen is undetermined. The sample originates from a study of T cell repertoires in cytomegalovirus infection. Background on the study: Public TCR beta signatures provided an indication of both CMV infection and a matching HLA type. Regarding the study as a whole: HLA-C-restricted CMV-specific TCR beta clonotypes prevailed in the ex vivo response. Frequencies of public TCR beta families were cumulated, and this identified carriers of CMV plus the relevant HLA.

TCRdb re-derived calls from the reads in MiXCR, one entry per CDR3 protein. The sample includes about 360,000 distinct CDR3 sequences, less than 20% of them seen just once. There are 14 residues in the CDR3. Between the trimmed V and J ends, which lost 5 bases and 4 bases, there was a span of 13 bases. Germline V gene lookup returns CDR1 SSHAT and CDR2 FNYEAQ (reference sequence). The sequence derives from a human donor in good health (CMV status not recorded). Some clones in this sample may be carry-over from other donors' samples. The sample was PBMCs. The chain combines TRBV7-7 with TRBJ2-3, with D perhaps TRBD1 (6 bases). Here the CDR3 reads CASSRTVGADTQYF. The CDR3 DNA is TGTGCCAGCAGCCGGACAGTGGGCGCAGATACGCAGTATTTT.